Given below is one T cell receptor beta chain in context. The antigen remains unidentified. Stable hyperthyroidism meant no ophthalmopathy within 18 months of follow-up. The hyperthyroidism patients had a new diagnosis of under 2 months' duration and were aged 18 to 65. No donor had other autoimmune disease, uncontrolled infection, pregnancy or lactation. The data were taken from a study of Graves' ophthalmopathy and Graves' hyperthyroidism. This CDR3 has 13 amino acids. Per the germline V gene, CDR1 is MNHNS and CDR2 is SASEGT. Trimming removed 6 bases from V and 10 bases from J; junction bases left unmatched: 10. Findings of the study overall: This model predicted ophthalmopathy progression (sensitivity around 71%, specificity 72% to 80%).

Scientists amplified the TCR beta CDR3 regions from RNA transcripts. Amplification began with first-round RT-PCR using HTBI primers, then second-round multiplex PCR was performed. TCRdb re-derived calls from the multiplex PCR reads in MiXCR, one entry per CDR3 protein. This table has some 350,000 distinct CDR3 sequences, approximately 17% appearing once. The chain is built from TRBV6-1 and TRBJ1-1; TRBD1 agrees at 8 bases. The sequence came from an adult woman with stable Graves' hyperthyroidism. Sequenced material: peripheral blood. The chain's CDR3 is CASRAGQEVGAFF. The CDR3 nucleotides are TGTGCCAGCAGAGCGGGACAGGAGGTAGGAGCTTTCTTT.